This TCR beta chain was profiled in a study of T-cell memory formation after mild COVID-19. TCRdb independently ran MiXCR on the 5' RACE reads; one entry per CDR3 protein. The sample consists of about 290,000 distinct CDR3 sequences, about a sixth of them appearing once. The CDR3 spans 14 residues. V gave up 2 bases and J gave up 6 bases, with 13 bases separating them. This clonotype turned up a few times. The chain couples TRBV12-3 or TRBV12-4 to TRBJ1-2; possibly TRBD1 for D (6 bases). The sample comprised PBMCs or a T cell subset sorted from them (not recorded which). The sequence came from a man younger than 35 who had mild COVID-19 (a few samples of this study predate the infection). Cell type and time point are not known. The CDR3 bases are TGTGCCAGCAGTTTAATGGGGGGCCCTCATGGCTACACCTTC. Translating gives CASSLMGGPHGYTF.